The entry below describes one T cell receptor (beta chain). Its antigen has not been determined. There are no base qualities to consult, and no much larger clone falls within one base. In light of the paper, this sample's time point label describes: newly diagnosed, previously untreated cHL patient sample. PBMCs from patients with newly diagnosed, previously untreated classical Hodgkin lymphoma were sequenced as a comparison group for the relapsed/refractory trial patients. After peripheral blood was drawn into 8 mL Vacutainer Cell Preparation Tubes, PBMCs were isolated by centrifugation and then cryopreserved. The data stem from a study of PD-1 blockade in classical Hodgkin lymphoma (dated by TCRdb to about 2020). Background for the entire study: To define a peripheral blood immune signature of response to PD-1 blockade in classical Hodgkin lymphoma, the study combined TCR beta sequencing with CyTOF.

Genomic DNA was extracted with the Qiagen DNeasy kit from unsorted PBMCs and from negatively selected CD4+ and CD8+ fractions. Using primers that anneal to V and J segments, immunoSEQ multiplex PCR amplified the TCR beta CDR3 regions. Amplification bias was minimized using a synthetic immune receptor repertoire, and residual bias was removed computationally after sequencing. Per the source publication's procedure: Custom Python scripts were used to quantify repertoire diversity as the Shannon entropy index. Unsorted, CD4+ and CD8+ repertoires were analyzed separately, except in combined analyses where CD4+ and CD8+ sequences were merged in silico. TCRdb took over this immuneACCESS table, retaining in-frame rearrangements with V and J assigned. Such tables are incomplete; in checked studies, under half of the missing clones stem from an unresolved V gene, and the remainder is unexplained. For V, J and clone size, that table is used; D and trimming come from the DNA. Within this sample are approximately 31,000 clones, with roughly 94% of them counted one time only. 2% to 2.5% of the sample is held by the ten biggest clonotypes.

The research as a whole found: Newly diagnosed patients were reported to have lower baseline TCR diversity than healthy donors, and relapsed/refractory patients were reported to have lower baseline TCR diversity still. The study was limited to a single clinical trial cohort, and causes of repertoire differences, possibly disease activity or prior therapy, remained undefined.

Reading the germline V gene (reference sequence) gives CDR1 GTSNPN and CDR2 SVGIG. V trim: 3 bases; J trim: 2 bases; unmatched bases: 3. Its CDR3 holds 13 amino acids, cysteine through phenylalanine. CDR3 DNA is the only sequence kept; it has 39 bases, read in frame from the first base. The rearrangement combines TRBV30 with TRBJ2-7; 8 central bases correspond to TRBD2. The sequence came from a human donor with classical Hodgkin lymphoma. Sequencing used peripheral blood mononuclear cells (PBMCs). The CDR3 amino acid sequence is: CAWSGLAPYEQYF. The nucleotide sequence is TGTGCCTGGAGCGGACTAGCCCCCTACGAGCAGTACTTC.